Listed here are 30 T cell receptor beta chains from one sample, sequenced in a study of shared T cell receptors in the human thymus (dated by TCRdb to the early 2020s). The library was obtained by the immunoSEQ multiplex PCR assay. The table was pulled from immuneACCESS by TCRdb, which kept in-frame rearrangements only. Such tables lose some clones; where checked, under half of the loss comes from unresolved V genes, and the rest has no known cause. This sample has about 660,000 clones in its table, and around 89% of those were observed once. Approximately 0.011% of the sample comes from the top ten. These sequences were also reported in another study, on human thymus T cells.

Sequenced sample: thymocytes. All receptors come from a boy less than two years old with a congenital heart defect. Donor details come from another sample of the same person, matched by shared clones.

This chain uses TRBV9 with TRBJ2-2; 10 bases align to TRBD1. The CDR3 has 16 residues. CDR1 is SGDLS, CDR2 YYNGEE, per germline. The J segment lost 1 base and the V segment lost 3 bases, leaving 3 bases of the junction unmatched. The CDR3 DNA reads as TGTGCCAGCAGCGGACAGGGGGCCAGGAACACCGGGGAGCTGTTTTTT. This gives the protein CASSGQGARNTGELFF.

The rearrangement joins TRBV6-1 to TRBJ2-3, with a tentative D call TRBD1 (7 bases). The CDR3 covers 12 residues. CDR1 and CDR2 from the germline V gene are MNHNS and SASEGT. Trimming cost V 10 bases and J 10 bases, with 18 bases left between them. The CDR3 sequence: CATGGGDSAQYF. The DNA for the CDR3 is TGTGCCACCGGCGGAGGGGACAGCGCGCAGTATTTT.

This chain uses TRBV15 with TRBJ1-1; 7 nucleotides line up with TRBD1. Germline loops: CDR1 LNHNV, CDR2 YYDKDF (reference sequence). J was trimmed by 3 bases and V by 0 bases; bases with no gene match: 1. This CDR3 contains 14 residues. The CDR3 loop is CATSRDDRDTEAFF. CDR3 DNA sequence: TGTGCCACCAGCAGAGATGACAGGGACACTGAAGCTTTCTTT.

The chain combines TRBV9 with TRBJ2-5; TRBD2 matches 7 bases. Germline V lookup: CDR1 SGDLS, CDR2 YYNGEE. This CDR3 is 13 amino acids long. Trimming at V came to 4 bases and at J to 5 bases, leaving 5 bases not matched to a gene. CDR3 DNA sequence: TGTGCCAGCAGCCTGGGAGGGGATGAGACCCAGTACTTC. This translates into CASSLGGDETQYF.

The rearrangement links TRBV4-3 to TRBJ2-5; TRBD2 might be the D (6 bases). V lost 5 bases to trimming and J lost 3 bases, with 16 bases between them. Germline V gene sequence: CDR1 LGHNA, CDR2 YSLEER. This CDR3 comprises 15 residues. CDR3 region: CASSASVGREETQYF. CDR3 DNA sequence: TGCGCCAGCAGCGCTAGCGTTGGACGCGAAGAGACCCAGTACTTC.

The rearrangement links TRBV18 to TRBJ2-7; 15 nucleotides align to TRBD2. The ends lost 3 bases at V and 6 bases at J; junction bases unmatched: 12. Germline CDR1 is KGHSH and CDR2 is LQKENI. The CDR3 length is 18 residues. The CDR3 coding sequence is TGTGCCAGCTCACCTCCGGGACTAGCGGGAGGATGTAGGAGCGAGCAGTACTTC. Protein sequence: CASSPPGLAGGCRSEQYF.

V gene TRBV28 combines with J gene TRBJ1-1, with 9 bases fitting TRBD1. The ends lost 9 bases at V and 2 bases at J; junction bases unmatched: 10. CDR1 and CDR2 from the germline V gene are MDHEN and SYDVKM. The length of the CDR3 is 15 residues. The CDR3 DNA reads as TGTGCCAGTGGGACAGGGTGGGCCCTAAACACTGAAGCTTTCTTT. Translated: CASGTGWALNTEAFF. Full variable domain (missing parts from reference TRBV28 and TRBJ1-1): DVKVTQSSRYLVKRTGEKVFLECVQDMDHENMFWYRQDPGLGLRLIYFSYDVKMKEKGDIPEGYSVSREKKERFSLILESASTNQTSMYLCASGTGWALNTEAFFGQGTRLTVV.

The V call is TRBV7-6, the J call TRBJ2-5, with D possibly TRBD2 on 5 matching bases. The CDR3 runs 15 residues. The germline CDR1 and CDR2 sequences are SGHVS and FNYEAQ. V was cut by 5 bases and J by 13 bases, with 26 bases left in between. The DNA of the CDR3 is TGTGCCAGCAGCCCCCCTGCTAGCTTACTACGAGCAGTGTACTTC. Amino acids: CASSPPASLLRAVYF.

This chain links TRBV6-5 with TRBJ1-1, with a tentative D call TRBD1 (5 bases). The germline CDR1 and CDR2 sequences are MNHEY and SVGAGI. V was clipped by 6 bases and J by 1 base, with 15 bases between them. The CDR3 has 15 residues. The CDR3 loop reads CASSRTADRNTEAFF. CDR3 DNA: TGTGCCAGCAGCCGAACCGCAGACAGGAACACTGAAGCTTTCTTT.

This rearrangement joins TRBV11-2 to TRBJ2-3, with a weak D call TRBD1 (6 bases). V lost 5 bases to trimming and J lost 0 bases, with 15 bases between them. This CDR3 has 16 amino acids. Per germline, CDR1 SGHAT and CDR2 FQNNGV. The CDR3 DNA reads TGTGCCAGCAGCCGAACAAACAGGGATAGCACAGATACGCAGTATTTT. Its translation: CASSRTNRDSTDTQYF. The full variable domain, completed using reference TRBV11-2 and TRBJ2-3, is EAGVAQSPRYKIIEKRQSVAFWCNPISGHATLYWYQQILGQGPKLLIQFQNNGVVDDSQLPKDRFSAERLKGVDSTLKIQPAKLEDSAVYLCASSRTNRDSTDTQYFGPGTRLTVL.

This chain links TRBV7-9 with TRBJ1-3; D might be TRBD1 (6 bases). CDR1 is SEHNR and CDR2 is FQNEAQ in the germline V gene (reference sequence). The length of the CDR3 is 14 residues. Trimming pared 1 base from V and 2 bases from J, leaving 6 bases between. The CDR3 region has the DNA TGTGCCAGCAGCTTAGACAGGGCTGGAAACACCATATATTTT. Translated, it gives CASSLDRAGNTIYF.

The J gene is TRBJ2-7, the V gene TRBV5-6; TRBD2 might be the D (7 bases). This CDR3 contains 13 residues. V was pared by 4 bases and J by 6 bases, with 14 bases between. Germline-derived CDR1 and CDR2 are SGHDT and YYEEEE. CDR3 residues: CASSRRGGGEQYF. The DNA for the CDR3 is TGTGCCAGCAGCCGAAGGGGGGGAGGCGAGCAGTACTTC.

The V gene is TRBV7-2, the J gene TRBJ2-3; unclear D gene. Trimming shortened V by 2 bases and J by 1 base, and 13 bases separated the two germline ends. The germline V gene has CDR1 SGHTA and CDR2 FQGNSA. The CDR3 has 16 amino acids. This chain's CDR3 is CASSLSETFRTDTQYF. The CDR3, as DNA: TGTGCCAGCAGCTTAAGCGAAACTTTTCGCACAGATACGCAGTATTTT.

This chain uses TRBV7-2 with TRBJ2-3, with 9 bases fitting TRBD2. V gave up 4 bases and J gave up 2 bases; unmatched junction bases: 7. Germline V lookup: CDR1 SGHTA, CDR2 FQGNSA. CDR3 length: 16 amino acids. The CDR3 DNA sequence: TGTGCCAGCAGCTACCCCGGGACTAGCAACACAGATACGCAGTATTTT. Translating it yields CASSYPGTSNTDTQYF.

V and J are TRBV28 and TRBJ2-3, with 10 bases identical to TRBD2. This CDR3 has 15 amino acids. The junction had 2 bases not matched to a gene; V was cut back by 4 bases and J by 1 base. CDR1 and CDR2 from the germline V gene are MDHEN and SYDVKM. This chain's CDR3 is CASSSSGSGTDTQYF. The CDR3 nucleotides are TGTGCCAGCAGTTCTAGCGGGAGCGGCACAGATACGCAGTATTTT. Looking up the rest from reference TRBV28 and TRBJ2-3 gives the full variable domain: DVKVTQSSRYLVKRTGEKVFLECVQDMDHENMFWYRQDPGLGLRLIYFSYDVKMKEKGDIPEGYSVSREKKERFSLILESASTNQTSMYLCASSSSGSGTDTQYFGPGTRLTVL.

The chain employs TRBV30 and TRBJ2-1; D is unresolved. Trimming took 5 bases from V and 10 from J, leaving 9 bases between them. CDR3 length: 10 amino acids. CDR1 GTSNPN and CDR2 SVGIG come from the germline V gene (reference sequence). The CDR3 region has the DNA TGTGCCTGGGCTCACTCCGAGCAGTTCTTC. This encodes CAWAHSEQFF.

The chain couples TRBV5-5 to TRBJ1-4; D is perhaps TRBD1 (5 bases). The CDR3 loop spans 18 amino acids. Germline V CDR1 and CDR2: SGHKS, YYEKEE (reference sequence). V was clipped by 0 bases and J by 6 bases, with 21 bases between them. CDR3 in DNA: TGTGCCAGCAGCTTGGGGCTAGGGTATGGCGGGGGAGATGAAAAACTGTTTTTT. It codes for CASSLGLGYGGGDEKLFF.

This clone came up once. The CDR3 sequence: CASSDIQETQYF. The CDR3 nucleotides are TGCGCCAGCAGCGACATCCAAGAGACCCAGTACTTC. V gene TRBV5-1 combines with J gene TRBJ2-5; no clear D. The CDR3 has 12 residues. V was cut by 4 bases and J by 1 base, with 5 bases left in between. Germline values: CDR1 SGHRS, CDR2 YFSETQ. The variable domain in full, with the rest retrieved from reference TRBV5-1 and TRBJ2-5, is KAGVTQTPRYLIKTRGQQVTLSCSPISGHRSVSWYQQTPGQGLQFLFEYFSETQRNKGNFPGRFSGRQFSNSRSEMNVSTLELGDSALYLCASSDIQETQYFGPGTRLLVL.

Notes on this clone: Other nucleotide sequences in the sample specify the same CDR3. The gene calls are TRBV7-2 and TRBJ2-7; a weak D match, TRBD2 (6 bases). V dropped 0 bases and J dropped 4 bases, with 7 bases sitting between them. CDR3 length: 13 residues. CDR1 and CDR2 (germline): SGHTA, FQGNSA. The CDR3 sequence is CASSLAGGYEQYF. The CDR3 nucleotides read TGTGCCAGCAGCTTAGCGGGAGGATACGAGCAGTACTTC.

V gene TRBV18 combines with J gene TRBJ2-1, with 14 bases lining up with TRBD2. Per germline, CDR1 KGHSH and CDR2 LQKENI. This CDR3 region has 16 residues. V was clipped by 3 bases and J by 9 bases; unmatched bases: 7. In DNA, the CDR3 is TGTGCCAGCTCACCTTCGACTAGCGGGAGGGCCCGTGAGCAGTTCTTC. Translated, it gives CASSPSTSGRAREQFF.

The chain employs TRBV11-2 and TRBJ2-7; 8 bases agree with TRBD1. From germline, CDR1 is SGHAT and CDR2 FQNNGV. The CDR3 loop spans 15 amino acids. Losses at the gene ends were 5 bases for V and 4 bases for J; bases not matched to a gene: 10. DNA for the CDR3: TGTGCCAGCAGCCCTGACAGGGGAGAGTGGTACGAGCAGTACTTC. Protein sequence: CASSPDRGEWYEQYF.

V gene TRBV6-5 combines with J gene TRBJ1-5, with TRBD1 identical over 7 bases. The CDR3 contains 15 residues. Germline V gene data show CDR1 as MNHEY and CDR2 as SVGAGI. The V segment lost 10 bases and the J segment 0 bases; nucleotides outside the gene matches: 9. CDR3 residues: CATRDSRYSNQPQHF. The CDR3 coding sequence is TGTGCCACTAGGGACAGCCGCTATAGCAATCAGCCCCAGCATTTT.

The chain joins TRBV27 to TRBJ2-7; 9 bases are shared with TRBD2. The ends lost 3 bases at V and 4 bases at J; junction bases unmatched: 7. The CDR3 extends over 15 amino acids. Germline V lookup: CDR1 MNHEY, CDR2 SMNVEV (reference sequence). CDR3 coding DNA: TGTGCCAGCAGTTTGGGGCGTAGCGGGGGTTACGAGCAGTACTTC. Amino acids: CASSLGRSGGYEQYF.

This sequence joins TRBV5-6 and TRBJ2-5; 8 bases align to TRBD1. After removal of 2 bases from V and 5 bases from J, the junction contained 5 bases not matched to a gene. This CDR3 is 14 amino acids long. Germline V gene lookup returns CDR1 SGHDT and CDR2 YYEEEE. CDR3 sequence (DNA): TGTGCCAGCAGCTTCAGGGGGCGAAGGGAGACCCAGTACTTC. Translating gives CASSFRGRRETQYF.

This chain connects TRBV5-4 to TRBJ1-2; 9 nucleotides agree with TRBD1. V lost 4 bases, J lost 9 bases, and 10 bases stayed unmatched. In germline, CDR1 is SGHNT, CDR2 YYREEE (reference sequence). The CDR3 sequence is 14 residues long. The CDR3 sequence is CASSHRGPLSSYTF. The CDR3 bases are TGTGCCAGCAGCCACAGGGGGCCCCTTTCGAGCTACACCTTC.

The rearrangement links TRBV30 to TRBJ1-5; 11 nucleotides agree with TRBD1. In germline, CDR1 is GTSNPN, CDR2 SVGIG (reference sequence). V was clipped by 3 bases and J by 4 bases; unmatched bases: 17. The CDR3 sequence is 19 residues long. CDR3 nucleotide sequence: TGTGCCTGGAGCGCTCAAGAAAAACCCGGGACAGGGGGGAATCAGCCCCAGCATTTT. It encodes CAWSAQEKPGTGGNQPQHF.

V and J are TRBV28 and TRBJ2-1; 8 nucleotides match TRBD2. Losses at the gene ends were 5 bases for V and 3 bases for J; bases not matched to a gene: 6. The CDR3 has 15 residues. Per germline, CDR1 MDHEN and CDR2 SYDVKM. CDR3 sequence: CASSRRLAHYNEQFF. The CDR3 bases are TGTGCCAGCAGTCGACGACTAGCGCACTACAATGAGCAGTTCTTC.

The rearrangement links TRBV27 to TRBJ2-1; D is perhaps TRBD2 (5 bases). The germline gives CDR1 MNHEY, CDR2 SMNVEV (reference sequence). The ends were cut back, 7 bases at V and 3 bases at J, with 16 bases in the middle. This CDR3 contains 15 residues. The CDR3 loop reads CASKPGTELYNEQFF. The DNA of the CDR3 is TGTGCCAGCAAACCGGGAACAGAACTCTACAATGAGCAGTTCTTC.

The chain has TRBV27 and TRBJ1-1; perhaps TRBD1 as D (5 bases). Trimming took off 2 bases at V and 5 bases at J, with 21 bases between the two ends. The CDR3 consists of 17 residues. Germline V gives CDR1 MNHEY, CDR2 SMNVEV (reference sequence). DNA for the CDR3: TGTGCCAGCAGTTTAAGGATACAGGCCAGGGAGGGGACTGAAGCTTTCTTT. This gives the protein CASSLRIQAREGTEAFF.

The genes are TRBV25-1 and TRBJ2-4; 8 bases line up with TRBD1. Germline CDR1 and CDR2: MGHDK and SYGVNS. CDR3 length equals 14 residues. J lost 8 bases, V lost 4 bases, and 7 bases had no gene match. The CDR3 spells CASSARQGPDIQYF. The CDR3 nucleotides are TGTGCCAGCAGTGCACGACAGGGGCCTGACATTCAGTACTTC.